These 21 T cell receptor beta chains were all obtained from the same sample, sequenced in a study of T cells in Graves' hyperthyroidism and ophthalmopathy. RNA transcripts served as the template for amplifying TCR beta CDR3 regions. The study used the HTBI primer set for a first-round RT-PCR of the TCR CDR3. TCRdb used MiXCR to reprocess the multiplex PCR reads, holding one entry per CDR3 protein. Here the sample spans 490,000 or so distinct CDR3 sequences, 15% to 20% being singletons. What was sequenced was blood. Source of these receptors: a man in his forties with Graves' ophthalmopathy.

The chain joins TRBV4-2 to TRBJ1-6, with D uncertain. The V end lost 0 bases, the J end lost 5 bases, and 8 bases lay between the germline ends. The CDR3 is 15 residues long. The germline gives CDR1 LGHNA, CDR2 YNFKEQ. The CDR3 loop is CASSQEATNNSPLHF. Here the CDR3 DNA reads TGTGCCAGCAGCCAAGAGGCTACAAATAATTCACCCCTCCACTTT.

This clonotype has a handful of counts. The chain links TRBV6-6 to TRBJ2-7; no reliable D call. The germline gives CDR1 MNHNY, CDR2 SVGAGI (reference sequence). The ends were cut back, 2 bases at V and 4 bases at J, with 9 bases in the middle. The CDR3 runs 13 residues. CDR3 sequence reads: CASSYTPGYEQYF. The DNA of the CDR3 is TGTGCCAGCAGTTACACCCCCGGTTACGAGCAGTACTTC.

The V gene is TRBV30, the J gene TRBJ2-5; TRBD1 might be the D (6 bases). Germline values: CDR1 GTSNPN, CDR2 SVGIG (reference sequence). The CDR3 spans 14 residues. Trimming took 2 bases from V and 4 from J, leaving 14 bases between them. The CDR3 DNA is TGTGCCTGGAGTACGGGACATAATTTAGAGACCCAGTACTTC. This encodes CAWSTGHNLETQYF.

The chain combines TRBV30 with TRBJ1-4; perhaps TRBD1 as D (6 bases). The CDR3 is made up of 12 amino acids. V lost 8 bases and J lost 3, with 10 bases in between. CDR1 is GTSNPN and CDR2 is SVGIG in the germline V gene (reference sequence). In DNA form, the CDR3 reads TGTGCCCAACAGGGCTCTAATGAAAAACTGTTTTTT. Protein: CAQQGSNEKLFF.

This clonotype was detected ten times or more. This rearrangement joins TRBV28 to TRBJ1-5; no reliable D call. Germline V gives CDR1 MDHEN, CDR2 SYDVKM. V lost 4 bases and J lost 0, with 13 bases in between. CDR3 length equals 16 residues. The CDR3 loop is CASSSPGMLSNQPQHF. The CDR3 coding sequence is TGTGCCAGCAGTTCCCCGGGGATGCTTAGCAATCAGCCCCAGCATTTT.

The genes are TRBV5-1 and TRBJ2-7; the D is unclear. The germline V gene has CDR1 SGHRS and CDR2 YFSETQ. The CDR3 spans 15 residues. V lost 2 bases and J 2 bases, leaving 14 bases between the germline ends. For the CDR3, the DNA is TGCGCCAGCAGCTTAGCCCCCGGGTCTGCCTACGAGCAGTACTTC. Its translation is CASSLAPGSAYEQYF.

V and J are TRBV4-2 and TRBJ2-5; TRBD1 aligns across 10 bases. The germline gives CDR1 LGHNA, CDR2 YNFKEQ. Germline trimming cut 2 bases from V and 4 bases from J; bases unmatched to any gene: 10. This CDR3 has 17 residues. CDR3 amino acids: CASSQSATGGFRETQYF. CDR3 nucleotide sequence: TGTGCCAGCAGCCAATCGGCGACAGGGGGCTTTCGAGAGACCCAGTACTTC.

This clonotype was recorded only once. A much bigger clone sits one base away, suggesting this may be a read error. V is TRBV18 and J is TRBJ1-2; D is uncertain. The CDR3 contains 13 residues. The germline V gene has CDR1 KGHSH and CDR2 LQKENI. Here the CDR3 reads CASSPITDYGHTF. The DNA for the CDR3 is TGTGCCAGCTCACCAATAACAGACTATGGCCACACCTTC.

The genes are TRBV19 and TRBJ2-1; D might be TRBD2 (5 bases). CDR1 is LNHDA, CDR2 SQIVND, per germline (reference sequence). CDR3 length: 15 amino acids. V was trimmed by 5 bases and J by 4 bases, leaving 15 bases between them. CDR3: CASSLDYPMYNEQFF. The DNA for the CDR3 is TGTGCCAGTAGTCTTGACTACCCGATGTACAATGAGCAGTTCTTC.

V and J are TRBV28 and TRBJ2-2; the D is unclear. The CDR3 sequence is 15 residues long. V gave up 6 bases and J gave up 4 bases, with 15 bases separating them. Germline lookup yields CDR1 MDHEN and CDR2 SYDVKM. The CDR3 here is CASRTEGLSTGELFF. CDR3 DNA sequence: TGTGCCAGCAGAACCGAAGGGCTGAGCACCGGGGAGCTGTTTTTT.

This clonotype was counted between two and nine times. The J gene is TRBJ1-1, the V gene TRBV11-2; D call uncertain. The length of the CDR3 is 12 residues. Trimming pared 5 bases from V and 12 bases from J, leaving 16 bases between. The V gene's germline CDR1 is SGHAT and CDR2 FQNNGV. The CDR3 here is CASSQGGQRTFF. Here the CDR3 DNA reads TGTGCCAGCAGCCAAGGAGGCCAGAGAACTTTCTTT.

This clonotype was seen at least ten times. The gene calls are TRBV28 and TRBJ2-7, with 9 nucleotides matching TRBD1. The CDR3 has 18 residues. The germline CDR1 and CDR2 sequences are MDHEN and SYDVKM. Losses at the gene ends were 4 bases for V and 2 bases for J; bases not matched to a gene: 15. This chain's CDR3 is CASSYVPDRGTHAYEQYF. As DNA, the CDR3 is TGTGCCAGCAGTTACGTGCCGGACAGGGGAACGCACGCCTACGAGCAGTACTTC.

This clonotype occurred a few times. The chain links TRBV20-1 to TRBJ2-1, with D possibly matching TRBD2 (6 bases). Germline V lookup: CDR1 DFQATT, CDR2 SNEGSKA (reference sequence). The CDR3 length is 14 residues. Between the trimmed V and J ends, which lost 6 bases and 1 base, there was a span of 13 bases. This CDR3 is CSAQREISYNEQFF. CDR3 bases: TGCAGTGCCCAACGGGAGATTTCCTACAATGAGCAGTTCTTC.

V and J are TRBV6-1 and TRBJ2-7; D remains unclear. V dropped 3 bases and J dropped 3 bases, with 12 bases sitting between them. CDR1 MNHNS and CDR2 SASEGT come from the germline V gene. The CDR3 extends over 14 amino acids. As DNA, the CDR3 is TGTGCCAGCAGTGATGACCACGGTAGCTACGAGCAGTACTTC. It is translated as CASSDDHGSYEQYF.

This clonotype was counted between two and nine times. The V gene is TRBV24-1, the J gene TRBJ2-3; 9 nucleotides line up with TRBD2. J was trimmed by 4 bases and V by 0 bases; bases with no gene match: 7. Germline loops: CDR1 KGHDR, CDR2 SFDVKD. The CDR3 is 17 residues long. In DNA form, the CDR3 reads TGTGCCACCAGTGATTTGCCAATAAGCGGGAGGCCAGATACGCAGTATTTT. It specifies CATSDLPISGRPDTQYF.

This clonotype was detected only a few times. This may stem from a read error, because a much larger clone lies one nucleotide away. The conserved final phenylalanine or tryptophan is absent from the CDR3, which likely points to a read error. This chain links TRBV9 with TRBJ1-2, with D possibly matching TRBD1 (6 bases). V lost 4 bases to trimming and J lost 4 bases, with 20 bases between them. Germline CDR1 reads SGDLS; CDR2 reads YYNGEE. The CDR3 runs 16 residues. The CDR3 is CASSSPSQGEGYGYTL. The CDR3 DNA is TGTGCCAGCAGCTCTCCCTCACAGGGAGAGGGCTATGGCTACACCCTC.

This clonotype was observed at least ten times. The rearrangement joins TRBV3-1 to TRBJ1-4; D unresolved. V lost 1 base, J lost 0 bases, and 6 bases lay in between. The CDR3 contains 15 residues. CDR1 is LGHDT, CDR2 YNNKEL, per germline (reference sequence). The CDR3 region has the DNA TGTGCCAGCAGCCAAGGGGAAACAACTAATGAAAAACTGTTTTTT. Residues: CASSQGETTNEKLFF.

This chain uses TRBV30 with TRBJ2-1, with D unresolved. Germline CDR1 is GTSNPN and CDR2 is SVGIG (reference sequence). V lost 3 bases and J 3 bases, leaving 12 bases between the germline ends. The CDR3 is 14 residues long. The CDR3 nucleotides read TGTGCCTGGAGGCCTTTCGCCAGCTACAATGAGCAGTTCTTC. Amino acids: CAWRPFASYNEQFF.

This clonotype was counted between two and nine times. V is TRBV19 and J is TRBJ2-3; 8 positions agree with TRBD2. V lost 10 bases to trimming and J lost 0 bases; unmatched junction nucleotides: 9. There are 15 residues in the CDR3. CDR1 and CDR2 from the germline V gene are LNHDA and SQIVND (reference sequence). This CDR3 reads CATGAGVTSTDTQYF. The CDR3, as DNA: TGTGCCACCGGAGCGGGGGTTACTAGCACAGATACGCAGTATTTT.

This clonotype was detected a few times. The V call is TRBV5-5, the J call TRBJ2-7; 9 bases fit TRBD2. Germline loops: CDR1 SGHKS, CDR2 YYEKEE (reference sequence). The CDR3 contains 13 residues. J lost 4 bases, V lost 3 bases, and 2 bases had no gene match. This CDR3 is CASSYGLAYEQYF. The CDR3 region has the DNA TGTGCCAGCAGCTACGGACTAGCGTACGAGCAGTACTTC.

Details on this clonotype: A read error may be the cause here, since a much bigger clone is one base away. This chain connects TRBV6-2 or TRBV6-3 to TRBJ2-7; TRBD1 aligns across 7 bases. Germline V gene data show CDR1 as MNHEY and CDR2 as SVGEGT. The CDR3 has 13 amino acids. After removal of 5 bases from V and 1 base from J, the junction contained 2 bases not matched to a gene. Written as DNA, the CDR3 is TGTGCCAGCAGTGGGACAGCGTCCTACGAGCAGTACTTC. It translates to CASSGTASYEQYF.